This T cell receptor beta chain was retrieved from a study of early stage breast cancer tumors. In regard to this clone: Antigen: not known.

The germline gives CDR1 LNHDA, CDR2 SQIVND (reference sequence). CDR3 length equals 16 residues. V gave up 5 bases and J gave up 2 bases, with 18 bases separating them. Clones were read by immunoSEQ multiplex PCR, and TCRdb kept only the in-frame ones, dropping some. Altogether 70,000 or so clones are present, 65% to 85% being singletons, with the ten largest covering about 4.8%. General study findings and limits: Compared with adjacent normal breast tissue, tumors showed 2 to 3-fold greater T cell density and higher clonality. Commonly generated sequences made up most enriched TCRB sequences shared between patients. Bulk DNA sequencing of unsorted cells missed chain pairing and markers. Comparing each tissue with blood distinguished tumor from normal in 14 of 16 patients.

This clonotype originated in a person aged 40 to 50 with breast cancer. The sequencing sample was made of blood. This chain connects TRBV19 to TRBJ1-1; D remains unclear. In nucleotides, the CDR3 is TGTGCCAGTAGTTATTCCCGGCGGGCGTCAAACACTGAAGCTTTCTTT. Protein sequence: CASSYSRRASNTEAFF.